This entry describes one T cell receptor (beta chain). Its antigen is not identified. UMIs were added to TCR cDNA along with a universal primer site when it was made by 5'RACE template switching. TCRdb re-called the 5' RACE reads with MiXCR, one entry per CDR3 protein. In the table there are 400,000 or so distinct CDR3 sequences, approximately 10% of which are singletons. This sample was included in a study of T cells after yellow fever vaccination. In the study overall: The fractions with low cell numbers were processed using SMART-Seq v4 Ultra Low Input. Study findings and constraints: Within FACS-sorted repertoires, abundant clonotypes contaminating from the bulk population could be present.

The length of the CDR3 is 15 residues. With V trimmed by 6 bases and J by 1 base, 4 bases remained unmatched. This TCR was sampled from a man between 18 and 35 years old who received the YFV17D yellow fever vaccine. The sequences come from PBMCs, collected on the day of the first yellow fever vaccination. The chain has TRBV12-3 or TRBV12-4 and TRBJ2-2, with 8 bases aligning to TRBD2. Here the CDR3 reads CASSPAGGNTGELFF. Here the CDR3 DNA reads TGTGCCAGCAGCCCCGCGGGGGGGAACACCGGGGAGCTGTTTTTT.